This T cell receptor beta chain was recorded in a study of blood T cell repertoires in COVID-19. Study details: Italy, Spain and the United States were the sources of the convalescent and acute COVID-19 samples. In each case, the material was cDNA or gDNA derived from T cells, B-cell-depleted T cells, or PBMCs.

How the authors handled the data: From reference gene primer amplification, estimates of nucleated cell counts were derived. The table came from immunoSEQ multiplex PCR; TCRdb's copy has only in-frame clones and leaves some out. V and J calls and clone size come straight from that table; D and trimming were deduced from the DNA. The sample yields over 150,000 clones, more than 70% seen once. Sequenced: peripheral blood. This sequence originates from a young man with active or convalescent COVID-19.

The CDR3 here is CASSMKGASNYGYTF. CDR3 DNA: TGTGCCAGTAGTATGAAGGGGGCGTCTAACTATGGCTACACCTTC. This chain joins TRBV19 and TRBJ1-2; TRBD1 matches at 7 bases. The CDR3 is made up of 15 amino acids. Germline trimming cut 3 bases from V and 0 bases from J; bases unmatched to any gene: 4. Germline CDR1 and CDR2: LNHDA and SQIVND (reference sequence).